The clone carrying this T cell receptor (beta chain) was detected only a few times. Its antigen is not identified. This CDR3 is built from 14 residues. The V end was cut by 2 bases, the J end by 5 bases, with 10 bases between. The germline V gene encodes CDR1 ENHRY and CDR2 SYGVKD. This sample is part of a study of post-analysis software for immune sequencing data. On the study more broadly: Relapsing-remitting, secondary progressive and progressive-relapsing courses of multiple sclerosis were included.

Overall study findings and caveats: The F measure placed samples prepared in the same batch into strongly shared clusters. Controls showed significantly higher normalized Chao1 diversity than did multiple sclerosis patients. The five TRBV segments detected at higher frequency in patients than in controls included TRBV5-6, TRBV5-1 and TRBV20-1.

Unique molecular identifiers featured in each of the TCR beta cDNA libraries. TCRdb re-analysed the PCR reads in MiXCR, keeping a single row per CDR3 protein. This table has about 540,000 distinct CDR3 sequences, roughly 34% appearing once. The sequencing sample was made of blood. This TCR was sampled from a girl between 2 and 17 years old with multiple sclerosis. The rearrangement links TRBV10-3 to TRBJ1-5; possible D gene TRBD1, 5 bases. CDR3 loop: CAISEQGVDQPQHF. The CDR3 DNA sequence: TGTGCCATCAGTGAGCAGGGTGTCGATCAGCCCCAGCATTTT.